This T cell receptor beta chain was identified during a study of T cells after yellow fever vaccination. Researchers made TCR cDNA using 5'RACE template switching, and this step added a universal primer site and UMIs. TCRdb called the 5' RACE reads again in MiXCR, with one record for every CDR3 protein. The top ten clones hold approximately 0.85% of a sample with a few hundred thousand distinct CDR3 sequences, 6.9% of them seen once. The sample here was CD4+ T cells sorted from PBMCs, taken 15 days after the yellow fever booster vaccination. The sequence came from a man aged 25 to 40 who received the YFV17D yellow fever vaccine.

The CDR3 region is CSATTGDNSPLHF. The CDR3, as DNA: TGCAGCGCAACGACAGGGGACAATTCACCCCTCCACTTT. This sequence joins TRBV29-1 and TRBJ1-6, with 8 bases matching TRBD1. Germline V gene data show CDR1 as SQVTM and CDR2 as ANQGSEA. There are 13 residues in the CDR3. The V segment lost 7 bases and the J segment 7 bases; nucleotides outside the gene matches: 6.